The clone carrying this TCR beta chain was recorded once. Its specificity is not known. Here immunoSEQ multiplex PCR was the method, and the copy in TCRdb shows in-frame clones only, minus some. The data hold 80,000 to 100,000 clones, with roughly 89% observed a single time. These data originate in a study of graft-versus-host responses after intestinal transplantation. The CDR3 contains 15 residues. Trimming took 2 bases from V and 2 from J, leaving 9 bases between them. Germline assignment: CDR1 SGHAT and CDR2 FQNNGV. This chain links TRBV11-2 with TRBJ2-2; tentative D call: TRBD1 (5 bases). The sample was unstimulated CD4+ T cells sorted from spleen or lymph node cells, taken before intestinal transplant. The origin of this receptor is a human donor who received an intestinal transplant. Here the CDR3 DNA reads TGTGCCAGCAGCTTACAGGGCCGTAACACCGGGGAGCTGTTTTTT. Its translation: CASSLQGRNTGELFF.